The 5 T cell receptor beta chains presented below share a single source sample, sequenced in a study of blood T cells in healthy people across ages. Primed by a sample-barcoded 5' primer and a J-beta primer mix, a second PCR proceeded for 7 to 11 cycles. In TCRdb, the 5' RACE reads were re-called with MiXCR into one record per CDR3 protein. The sample yields 1.5 million to 2 million distinct CDR3 sequences, less than 50% seen once. Specimen: blood. All receptors come from a woman aged 40 to 50 in good health.

V usage is TRBV27 and J usage is TRBJ2-7; tentatively, D is TRBD2 (5 bases). CDR1 is MNHEY, CDR2 SMNVEV, per germline (reference sequence). This CDR3 comprises 12 residues. V shed 7 bases and J shed 4 bases, with 11 bases lying between them. The CDR3 sequence is CASKAVGYEQYF. The DNA for the CDR3 is TGTGCCAGCAAAGCGGTAGGGTACGAGCAGTACTTC.

The chain couples TRBV5-6 to TRBJ1-2; D gene unclear. The V and J ends lost 4 bases and 0 bases respectively, with 10 bases between them. In germline, CDR1 is SGHDT, CDR2 YYEEEE. There are 14 residues in the CDR3. CDR3: CASSPRLSNYGYTF. Written as DNA, the CDR3 is TGTGCCAGCAGCCCTCGGCTCTCTAACTATGGCTACACCTTC.

The V and J genes are TRBV10-2 and TRBJ2-5, with 9 positions matching TRBD1. From germline, CDR1 is WSHSY and CDR2 SAAADI. The CDR3 has 12 residues. V dropped 9 bases and J dropped 4; count of bases not matched to a gene: 3. The CDR3 is CARGQGSETQYF. As DNA, the CDR3 is TGCGCCAGAGGACAGGGGTCAGAGACCCAGTACTTC.

The CDR3 sequence is CASSLRGQGAVEQFF. DNA for the CDR3: TGTGCCAGCAGTTTACGGGGACAGGGGGCAGTTGAGCAGTTCTTC. The chain links TRBV12-3 or TRBV12-4 to TRBJ2-1; TRBD1 matches 12 bases. The CDR3 runs 15 residues. With 2 bases clipped from V and 9 bases from J, the junction kept 5 bases outside the gene matches.

This clonotype appeared a few times. The chain uses TRBV4-2 and TRBJ2-7, with D possibly matching TRBD1 (7 bases). Trimming cost V 2 bases and J 6 bases, with 11 bases left between them. CDR1 and CDR2 (germline): LGHNA, YNFKEQ. The CDR3 extends over 13 amino acids. In DNA form, the CDR3 reads TGTGCCAGCAGCCAATTCAGGGGGGCCGAGCAGTACTTC. It codes for CASSQFRGAEQYF.